This TCR beta chain was identified in a study of T cell responses to AZD1222 COVID-19 vaccine. On this clone: The antigen is unknown.

Second doses that came at about 4 or about 12 weeks were put together. Germline V CDR1 and CDR2: SGHRS, YFSETQ. Trimming took 4 bases from V and 8 from J; bases not matched to a gene: 8. The CDR3 loop spans 13 amino acids. TCRdb's table, derived via immunoSEQ multiplex PCR, lists solely in-frame clones and lacks some. Of 140,000 to 150,000 clones listed, more than 75% are singletons. Study conclusions and caveats: Following two doses of AZD1222, Spike-specific TCR breadth and depth rose. All repertoire sampling was performed exclusively after the peak T cell response. Nearly half of spike-specific TCRs reportedly go after variant regions that carry no mutations.

V usage is TRBV5-1 and J usage is TRBJ1-2; 7 nucleotides line up with TRBD1. The sample was peripheral blood, taken 28 days after the second AZD1222 dose. This TCR came from an adult who received the AZD1222 COVID-19 vaccine. The chain's CDR3 is CASSEGQALGYTF. The CDR3 DNA is TGCGCCAGCAGCGAAGGACAGGCTTTGGGCTACACCTTC.